A selection of T cell receptor beta chains follows, all from one sample in a study of molecular identifiers for immune sequencing clone quantification. MiXCR, applied by TCRdb to the PCR reads, yields one record per CDR3 protein. This sample has about half a million distinct CDR3 sequences; 20% to 25% occur once, and the top ten carry 0.65% to 0.95%. The sample comprised naive CD8+ T cells from blood, with Jurkat cell RNA spiked in. The receptors here all came from a human donor in good health. Some libraries in this study had Jurkat cell RNA spiked in. CDR3s include the opening cysteine and the closing phenylalanine or tryptophan. A D gene is named only where the DNA matches it firmly. Size is omitted from some rows. Given values are once, few, many or a class for expanded clones.

v_call: TRBV14; d_call: TRBD1; j_call: TRBJ2-1; clone_size: few; cdr3_aa: CASSHRDSIYNEQFF; cdr3_nt: TGTGCCAGCAGCCATCGGGACAGTATCTACAATGAGCAGTTCTTC
v_call: TRBV27; d_call: .; j_call: TRBJ2-7; clone_size: many; cdr3_aa: CASSQKGRGNYEQYF; cdr3_nt: TGTGCCAGCAGCCAGAAAGGCAGGGGAAACTACGAGCAGTACTTC
v_call: TRBV6-2/TRBV6-3; d_call: .; j_call: TRBJ1-1; clone_size: .; cdr3_aa: CASIMGPHGANTEAFF; cdr3_nt: TGTGCCAGCATCATGGGGCCCCACGGGGCGAACACTGAAGCTTTCTTT
v_call: TRBV30; d_call: .; j_call: TRBJ2-2; clone_size: many; cdr3_aa: CAWSHVNTGELFF; cdr3_nt: TGTGCCTGGTCACACGTAAACACCGGGGAGCTGTTTTTT
v_call: TRBV27; d_call: TRBD2; j_call: TRBJ2-3; clone_size: .; cdr3_aa: CASSPGLAGLTVTQYF; cdr3_nt: TGTGCCAGCAGTCCGGGACTAGCGGGCCTCACAGTTACGCAGTATTTT
v_call: TRBV5-4; d_call: TRBD2; j_call: TRBJ2-2; clone_size: many; cdr3_aa: CASATSGSPTGELFF; cdr3_nt: TGTGCCAGCGCCACTAGCGGGAGTCCCACCGGGGAGCTGTTTTTT
v_call: TRBV10-3; d_call: .; j_call: TRBJ1-2; clone_size: few; cdr3_aa: CASLPGSLNYGYTF; cdr3_nt: TGTGCCAGTCTACCCGGGTCCCTCAACTATGGCTACACCTTC
v_call: TRBV27; d_call: .; j_call: TRBJ1-5; clone_size: few; cdr3_aa: CASSLRGTAWGDQPQHF; cdr3_nt: TGTGCCAGCAGTCTTCGCGGCACGGCGTGGGGCGATCAGCCCCAGCATTTT
v_call: TRBV23-1; d_call: .; j_call: TRBJ2-1; clone_size: many; cdr3_aa: CASSHIRPGYNEQFF; cdr3_nt: TGCGCCAGCAGTCACATCCGGCCGGGTTACAATGAGCAGTTCTTC
v_call: TRBV24-1; d_call: .; j_call: TRBJ2-2; clone_size: few; cdr3_aa: CATSDLWGTDTGELFF; cdr3_nt: TGTGCCACCAGTGATTTATGGGGGACCGACACCGGGGAGCTGTTTTTT
v_call: TRBV4-1; d_call: TRBD1; j_call: TRBJ1-5; clone_size: few; cdr3_aa: CASSQEETGSGQPQHF; cdr3_nt: TGCGCCAGCAGCCAGGAAGAGACAGGGTCGGGACAGCCCCAGCATTTT
v_call: TRBV14; d_call: .; j_call: TRBJ1-3; clone_size: many; cdr3_aa: CASSQGEGNTIYF; cdr3_nt: TGTGCCAGCAGCCAAGGCGAAGGAAACACCATATATTTT
v_call: TRBV29-1; d_call: .; j_call: TRBJ1-3; clone_size: .; cdr3_aa: CSVEGTHSGNTIYF; cdr3_nt: TGCAGCGTTGAGGGGACACACTCTGGAAACACCATATATTTT
v_call: TRBV7-9; d_call: .; j_call: TRBJ2-2; clone_size: .; cdr3_aa: CASSLGAGFDTGELFF; cdr3_nt: TGTGCCAGCAGCTTAGGGGCAGGGTTCGACACCGGGGAGCTGTTTTTT
v_call: TRBV13; d_call: .; j_call: TRBJ1-5; clone_size: many; cdr3_aa: CASSEYNSNQPQHF; cdr3_nt: TGTGCCAGCAGTGAGTATAATAGCAATCAGCCCCAGCATTTT
v_call: TRBV2; d_call: TRBD1; j_call: TRBJ1-4; clone_size: many; cdr3_aa: CASSEGPALTGMATNEKLFF; cdr3_nt: TGTGCCAGCAGTGAAGGTCCGGCCTTGACAGGGATGGCAACTAATGAAAAACTGTTTTTT
v_call: TRBV29-1; d_call: .; j_call: TRBJ1-1; clone_size: many; cdr3_aa: CSVVDTFGFVNTEAFF; cdr3_nt: TGCAGCGTTGTGGACACGTTTGGTTTTGTTAACACTGAAGCTTTCTTT
v_call: TRBV2; d_call: TRBD1; j_call: TRBJ1-2; clone_size: few; cdr3_aa: CASSDPGQGVDGYTF; cdr3_nt: TGTGCCAGCAGTGACCCAGGACAGGGGGTCGATGGCTACACCTTC
v_call: TRBV13; d_call: .; j_call: TRBJ2-1; clone_size: .; cdr3_aa: CASSQGWNEQFF; cdr3_nt: TGTGCCAGCAGTCAGGGTTGGAATGAGCAGTTCTTC
v_call: TRBV30; d_call: .; j_call: TRBJ2-2; clone_size: few; cdr3_aa: CAWSVLSNAGELFF; cdr3_nt: TGTGCCTGGAGTGTCTTATCCAACGCCGGGGAGCTGTTTTTT
v_call: TRBV6-2/TRBV6-3; d_call: .; j_call: TRBJ2-1; clone_size: .; cdr3_aa: CASSYAPDSSYNEQFF; cdr3_nt: TGTGCCAGCAGTTATGCCCCGGACAGCTCGTACAATGAGCAGTTCTTC
v_call: TRBV11-2; d_call: TRBD2; j_call: TRBJ2-5; clone_size: many; cdr3_aa: CASSPNLAGETQYF; cdr3_nt: TGTGCCAGCAGCCCGAACCTAGCGGGGGAGACCCAGTACTTC
v_call: TRBV12-3/TRBV12-4; d_call: .; j_call: TRBJ2-7; clone_size: .; cdr3_aa: CASSLVGGLSDEQYF; cdr3_nt: TGTGCCAGCAGTTTAGTGGGGGGCCTATCGGACGAGCAGTACTTC
v_call: TRBV7-9; d_call: .; j_call: TRBJ2-3; clone_size: few; cdr3_aa: CASSLPYGQRNTDTQYF; cdr3_nt: TGTGCCAGCAGCTTGCCCTACGGACAACGGAACACAGATACGCAGTATTTT
v_call: TRBV5-6; d_call: .; j_call: TRBJ2-7; clone_size: .; cdr3_aa: CASSWGGGTYEQYF; cdr3_nt: TGTGCCAGCAGCTGGGGCGGAGGGACCTACGAGCAGTACTTC
v_call: TRBV12-3/TRBV12-4; d_call: .; j_call: TRBJ2-2; clone_size: few; cdr3_aa: CASSLLLATANTGELFF; cdr3_nt: TGTGCCAGCAGTCTCCTGCTAGCGACAGCGAACACCGGGGAGCTGTTTTTT
v_call: TRBV27; d_call: .; j_call: TRBJ1-5; clone_size: .; cdr3_aa: CASSLLGSNQPRHF; cdr3_nt: TGTGCCAGCAGTTTGCTGGGGAGCAATCAGCCCCGGCATTTT
v_call: TRBV12-3/TRBV12-4; d_call: TRBD1; j_call: TRBJ1-3; clone_size: many; cdr3_aa: CASSPGQGGNTIYF; cdr3_nt: TGTGCCAGCAGTCCAGGACAGGGGGGAAACACCATATATTTT
v_call: TRBV6-1; d_call: TRBD1; j_call: TRBJ2-7; clone_size: many; cdr3_aa: CASRHRQGYEQYF; cdr3_nt: TGTGCCAGCAGACACCGACAGGGCTACGAGCAGTACTTC
v_call: TRBV7-6; d_call: .; j_call: TRBJ1-6; clone_size: .; cdr3_aa: CASSARLASSYNSPLHF; cdr3_nt: TGTGCCAGCAGCGCACGCCTGGCAAGCTCCTATAATTCACCCCTCCACTTT
v_call: TRBV7-2; d_call: TRBD1; j_call: TRBJ2-1; clone_size: .; cdr3_aa: CAGSHGTARRSSYNEQFF; cdr3_nt: TGTGCCGGCAGCCACGGGACAGCGAGAAGGAGCTCCTACAATGAGCAGTTCTTC
v_call: TRBV3-1; d_call: .; j_call: TRBJ2-5; clone_size: .; cdr3_aa: CASRSVSADQYF; cdr3_nt: TGTGCCAGCAGATCAGTCAGCGCTGACCAGTACTTC
v_call: TRBV7-9; d_call: .; j_call: TRBJ2-7; clone_size: many; cdr3_aa: CASSPGHFYEQYF; cdr3_nt: TGTGCCAGCAGCCCGGGACACTTCTACGAGCAGTACTTC
v_call: TRBV6-1; d_call: TRBD1; j_call: TRBJ1-2; clone_size: .; cdr3_aa: CASSDFHPPGQGLHGYTF; cdr3_nt: TGTGCCAGCAGTGATTTCCACCCCCCGGGACAGGGGCTCCATGGCTACACCTTC
v_call: TRBV12-3/TRBV12-4; d_call: .; j_call: TRBJ2-2; clone_size: .; cdr3_aa: CASTSFSGDGELFF; cdr3_nt: TGTGCCAGCACCTCCTTTAGTGGGGACGGGGAGCTGTTTTTT
v_call: TRBV12-3/TRBV12-4; d_call: .; j_call: TRBJ1-6; clone_size: many; cdr3_aa: CASSFGIDNSPLHF; cdr3_nt: TGTGCCAGCAGTTTTGGGATAGACAATTCACCCCTCCACTTT
v_call: TRBV20-1; d_call: TRBD1; j_call: TRBJ2-7; clone_size: many; cdr3_aa: CSGIRDRVSHEQYF; cdr3_nt: TGCAGTGGTATCCGGGACAGGGTGTCCCACGAGCAGTACTTC
v_call: TRBV2; d_call: .; j_call: TRBJ2-1; clone_size: .; cdr3_aa: CASSADMGSYNEQFF; cdr3_nt: TGTGCCAGCAGTGCGGACATGGGGTCCTACAATGAGCAGTTCTTC
v_call: TRBV6-1; d_call: TRBD1; j_call: TRBJ2-7; clone_size: few; cdr3_aa: CASSESGQDNYEQYF; cdr3_nt: TGTGCCAGCAGTGAATCGGGACAGGACAACTACGAGCAGTACTTC
v_call: TRBV24-1; d_call: .; j_call: TRBJ2-4; clone_size: many; cdr3_aa: CATSDLRFENIQYF; cdr3_nt: TGTGCCACCAGTGATTTAAGGTTCGAAAACATTCAGTACTTC
v_call: TRBV7-2; d_call: TRBD2; j_call: TRBJ2-1; clone_size: .; cdr3_aa: CACSLPPIAGGPNEQFF; cdr3_nt: TGTGCCTGCAGCTTACCCCCCATAGCGGGGGGGCCAAATGAGCAGTTCTTC
v_call: TRBV28; d_call: TRBD1; j_call: TRBJ1-1; clone_size: few; cdr3_aa: CASSFRQGSSEAFF; cdr3_nt: TGTGCCAGCAGCTTTAGACAGGGTTCGTCTGAAGCTTTCTTT
v_call: TRBV6-2/TRBV6-3; d_call: .; j_call: TRBJ1-2; clone_size: once; cdr3_aa: CASSHLLADPYGYTF; cdr3_nt: TGTGCCAGCAGCCACTTACTGGCCGACCCCTATGGCTACACCTTC
v_call: TRBV7-9; d_call: .; j_call: TRBJ2-3; clone_size: few; cdr3_aa: CASSLAAGAFYTQYF; cdr3_nt: TGTGCCAGCAGCTTAGCTGCCGGGGCTTTTTATACGCAGTATTTT
v_call: TRBV27; d_call: .; j_call: TRBJ2-7; clone_size: .; cdr3_aa: CASSTQGPYEQYF; cdr3_nt: TGTGCCAGCAGCACGCAGGGCCCCTACGAGCAGTACTTC
v_call: TRBV20-1; d_call: .; j_call: TRBJ1-6; clone_size: .; cdr3_aa: CSTSKTRGGTGYNSPLRF; cdr3_nt: TGCAGTACTAGCAAGACCCGCGGAGGAACCGGCTATAATTCACCCCTCCGCTTT
v_call: TRBV30; d_call: .; j_call: TRBJ1-1; clone_size: many; cdr3_aa: CAWSALATEAFF; cdr3_nt: TGTGCCTGGAGTGCCCTGGCCACTGAAGCTTTCTTT
v_call: TRBV19; d_call: .; j_call: TRBJ2-1; clone_size: .; cdr3_aa: CASRMGLLNEQFF; cdr3_nt: TGTGCCAGTAGAATGGGACTTCTCAATGAGCAGTTCTTC
v_call: TRBV5-6; d_call: .; j_call: TRBJ2-5; clone_size: .; cdr3_aa: CASSLFSGQETQYF; cdr3_nt: TGTGCCAGCAGCTTGTTCTCGGGTCAAGAGACCCAGTACTTC
v_call: TRBV27; d_call: TRBD2; j_call: TRBJ2-5; clone_size: .; cdr3_aa: CASTPGGGLETQYF; cdr3_nt: TGTGCCAGCACCCCCGGGGGGGGGCTGGAGACCCAGTACTTC
v_call: TRBV7-2; d_call: .; j_call: TRBJ2-5; clone_size: few; cdr3_aa: CASSWTGLAQETQYF; cdr3_nt: TGTGCCAGCAGCTGGACAGGACTAGCCCAAGAGACCCAGTACTTC
v_call: TRBV6-6; d_call: TRBD2; j_call: TRBJ2-5; clone_size: .; cdr3_aa: CASRGLAPPYQETQHF; cdr3_nt: TGTGCCAGCAGAGGACTAGCTCCGCCATACCAAGAGACCCAGCACTTC
v_call: TRBV19; d_call: .; j_call: TRBJ1-5; clone_size: .; cdr3_aa: CASSIWLGASNQPQHF; cdr3_nt: TGTGCCAGTAGTATTTGGTTGGGGGCGAGCAATCAGCCCCAGCATTTT
v_call: TRBV11-3; d_call: TRBD2; j_call: TRBJ2-3; clone_size: few; cdr3_aa: CASSSRTSGRRADTQYF; cdr3_nt: TGTGCCAGCAGCTCACGGACTAGCGGGAGACGAGCAGATACGCAGTATTTT
v_call: TRBV21-1; d_call: .; j_call: TRBJ2-3; clone_size: few; cdr3_aa: CASSIGLAGRYTQYF; cdr3_nt: TGTGCCAGCAGCATCGGACTAGCGGGGAGGTATACGCAGTATTTT
v_call: TRBV29-1; d_call: .; j_call: TRBJ2-2; clone_size: many; cdr3_aa: CSVVGTFANTGELFF; cdr3_nt: TGCAGCGTCGTTGGGACATTCGCGAACACCGGGGAGCTGTTTTTT
v_call: TRBV7-6; d_call: .; j_call: TRBJ2-1; clone_size: .; cdr3_aa: CASSFLLSSYNEQFF; cdr3_nt: TGTGCCAGCAGCTTCTTACTAAGCTCCTACAATGAGCAGTTCTTC